Below, one TCR beta chain is given with its context. The target antigen is unknown. The junction and the germline gene differ at one end; a read error may be behind it. The sample belongs to a study of T cell repertoires in cytomegalovirus infection. Study-level background: Public TCR beta signatures provided an indication of both CMV infection and a matching HLA type. Study-level results: Frequencies of public TCR beta families were cumulated, and this identified carriers of CMV plus the relevant HLA. The ex vivo response was dominated by HLA-C-restricted CMV-specific TCR beta clonotypes.

Via MiXCR, TCRdb re-called the reads, giving one row per CDR3 protein. Among more than 350,000 distinct CDR3 sequences listed, 30% to 40% were seen once. CDR3 length: 13 amino acids. The germline V gene has CDR1 SGHNT and CDR2 YYREEE (reference sequence). Sequenced sample: PBMCs. The source of this sequence is a human donor in good health (CMV status not recorded). Some clones in this sample may be carry-over from other donors' samples. The chain employs TRBV5-4 and TRBJ1-5; no definite D call. The chain's CDR3 is CASRFYGNQPQHF. CDR3 in DNA: TGTGCCAGCCGCTTCTACGGGAATCAGCCCCAGCATTTT.